This T cell receptor (beta chain) was profiled in a study of beta chain features in type 1 diabetes. Expressed TCRB transcripts were sequenced because the isolated RNA had all been reverse transcribed beforehand. TCRdb keeps only in-frame clones here, not all; method: immunoSEQ multiplex PCR. The table includes under 950,000 clones, under 20% detected once. Trimming took 3 bases from V and 6 from J, leaving 12 bases between them. The CDR3 extends over 14 amino acids. The germline V gene encodes CDR1 SGHTA and CDR2 FQGNSA. The sequence derives from a woman aged 18-29 years in good health. The sequencing sample was made of naive CD4+ T cells from blood. The chain combines TRBV7-2 with TRBJ2-1; D gene ambiguous. The CDR3 loop is CASSLPTNSNEQFF. CDR3 DNA sequence: TGTGCCAGCAGCTTGCCAACAAACAGCAATGAGCAGTTCTTC.